The clone carrying this TCR beta chain showed up just a few times. Antigen: not known. The data are from a study of T cell repertoires in cytomegalovirus infection. V dropped 0 bases and J dropped 0 bases, with 15 bases sitting between them. This CDR3 contains 17 residues. The V gene's germline CDR1 is SGHTA and CDR2 FQGNSA. Via MiXCR, TCRdb re-called the reads, giving one row per CDR3 protein. This table holds some 200,000 distinct CDR3 sequences, 38% found once. The J gene is TRBJ2-7, the V gene TRBV7-2; a weak D match, TRBD1 (5 bases). The clonotype comes from a human donor in good health (CMV status not recorded). Some clones in this sample may be carry-over from other donors' samples. Specimen: CD8+ T cells from cultured PBMCs, collected from culture after CMV antigen stimulation. DNA for the CDR3: TGTGCCAGCAGCTTAGCCGGACATCGTTTTAGCTCCTACGAGCAGTACTTC. The encoded protein is CASSLAGHRFSSYEQYF.